One T cell receptor beta chain is described in this entry. The antigen remains undetermined. Germline V gene lookup returns CDR1 MNHEY and CDR2 SMNVEV (reference sequence). The CDR3 runs to 16 residues. The entry originates in a study of monozygotic twins with inflammatory bowel disease. Researchers used template switching to add UMIs featuring a 6-nucleotide sample barcode. Each of TCRalpha and TCRbeta cDNA went through two nested PCRs, lasting approximately 16 and 10 cycles. With the 5' RACE reads reprocessed, TCRdb shows one record per CDR3 protein and no DNA. The listing contains 140,000 to 150,000 distinct CDR3 sequences. Whole-study findings and limits: IBD patients shared fewer clonotypes with other individuals than healthy twins, especially patients with disease activity signs.

The TCR sequence derives from a human donor with ulcerative colitis or Crohn's disease, or a healthy co-twin of an affected twin (not recorded which). Sequenced sample: blood. The chain combines TRBV27 with TRBJ2-7; without DNA, the TCRdb call of TRBD1 cannot be checked. This chain's CDR3 is CASSALGGGNSYEQYF.